One sample yielded the 26 T cell receptor beta chains listed below, sequenced in a study of blood T cell repertoires in COVID-19. This table comes from immunoSEQ multiplex PCR, and its TCRdb copy is limited to in-frame clones, with some not included. The data show under 130,000 clones, roughly nine tenths seen once. Sequenced: peripheral blood. The receptor set was obtained from a human donor in a cohort sampled during active COVID-19.

The gene calls are TRBV12-3 or TRBV12-4 and TRBJ1-2, with D maybe TRBD1 (5 bases). V shed 3 bases and J shed 7 bases, with 9 bases lying between them. CDR3 length: 12 residues. DNA for the CDR3: TGTGCCAGCAGTTTGGACACGGCTGGCTACACCTTC. Its protein is CASSLDTAGYTF.

The sample holds one count of this clone. CDR3 bases: TGTGCCAGCAGCCAAGTGGGCACGAACTACGAGCAGTACTTC. This translates into CASSQVGTNYEQYF. This chain connects TRBV14 to TRBJ2-7; D not resolved. The CDR3 has 14 amino acids. Germline V gene sequence: CDR1 SGHDN, CDR2 FVKESK. V lost 1 base, J lost 3 bases, and 10 bases lay in between.

The chain employs TRBV19 and TRBJ2-3; 10 nucleotides align to TRBD2. The germline V gene encodes CDR1 LNHDA and CDR2 SQIVND (reference sequence). J gave up 0 bases and V 5 bases, and 8 bases lay outside the gene matches. This CDR3 is 17 amino acids long. The CDR3 sequence is CASSLGSGRPSTDTQYF. In DNA, the CDR3 is TGTGCCAGTAGTCTCGGTAGCGGGAGGCCTAGCACAGATACGCAGTATTTT. The full variable domain, its missing parts supplied by reference TRBV19 and TRBJ2-3, is DGGITQSPKYLFRKEGQNVTLSCEQNLNHDAMYWYRQDPGQGLRLIYYSQIVNDFQKGDIAEGYSVSREKKESFPLTVTSAQKNPTAFYLCASSLGSGRPSTDTQYFGPGTRLTVL.

This chain connects TRBV12-3 or TRBV12-4 to TRBJ2-2; D unresolved. V was trimmed by 3 bases and J by 6 bases, leaving 5 bases between them. This CDR3 region has 12 residues. The DNA of the CDR3 is TGTGCCAGCAGTTTCCCCTCCGGGGAGCTGTTTTTT. It specifies CASSFPSGELFF.

The chain has TRBV7-2 and TRBJ2-1, with 9 bases aligning to TRBD2. Germline V gene sequence: CDR1 SGHTA, CDR2 FQGNSA. Germline trimming cut 3 bases from V and 3 bases from J; bases unmatched to any gene: 6. The CDR3 covers 16 residues. CDR3 sequence (DNA): TGTGCCAGCAGCTTCACAGCGGGGGGCTTCTACAATGAGCAGTTCTTC. It is translated as CASSFTAGGFYNEQFF.

This chain joins TRBV4-2 and TRBJ2-2; D may be TRBD1 (6 bases). The germline V and J ends were trimmed by 4 bases and 5 bases, with 14 bases remaining between them. The germline V gene has CDR1 LGHNA and CDR2 YNFKEQ. This CDR3 has 15 amino acids. The CDR3 DNA reads as TGTGCCAGCAGCCCAGGGACAATCTGGACCGGGGAGCTGTTTTTT. Translating it yields CASSPGTIWTGELFF.

The chain uses TRBV19 and TRBJ2-7, with 8 bases lining up with TRBD1. The CDR3 loop spans 14 amino acids. Germline assignment: CDR1 LNHDA and CDR2 SQIVND (reference sequence). The junction had 4 bases not matched to a gene; V was cut back by 4 bases and J by 2 bases. The CDR3 protein is CASSTTGVPYEQYF. Written as DNA, the CDR3 is TGTGCCAGTAGTACGACAGGGGTACCCTACGAGCAGTACTTC.

The chain carries TRBV5-1 and TRBJ2-5; 10 positions match TRBD2. Unmatched junction bases numbered 11, after V lost 4 bases and J lost 5 bases. The CDR3 covers 16 residues. Germline V gene data show CDR1 as SGHRS and CDR2 as YFSETQ. CDR3 sequence reads: CASSPQGSGGAETQYF. In DNA form, the CDR3 reads TGCGCCAGCAGCCCTCAAGGGAGCGGGGGGGCGGAGACCCAGTACTTC.

The chain joins TRBV4-1 to TRBJ1-3; 7 bases align to TRBD1. There are 16 residues in the CDR3. The trim removed 2 bases at V and 4 bases at J, leaving 8 bases unmatched. Germline V gene data show CDR1 as MGHRA and CDR2 as YSYEKL. In DNA, the CDR3 is TGCGCCAGCAGCCAAACAGGGGACCCGCCCGGAAACACCATATATTTT. Its translation is CASSQTGDPPGNTIYF.

This clone was recorded a few times. The rearrangement joins TRBV9 to TRBJ2-2; 8 bases agree with TRBD1. Trimming took 0 bases from V and 5 from J; bases not matched to a gene: 6. CDR3 length: 16 amino acids. CDR1 is SGDLS, CDR2 YYNGEE, per germline. CDR3 DNA: TGTGCCAGCAGCGTAGAGCAGGGGGCGGGTACCGGGGAGCTGTTTTTT. It specifies CASSVEQGAGTGELFF.

The V and J genes are TRBV19 and TRBJ2-3, with 12 bases aligning to TRBD2. Per the germline V gene, CDR1 is LNHDA and CDR2 is SQIVND (reference sequence). V shed 3 bases, J shed 3 bases, and the junction held 7 bases outside the gene matches. The CDR3 sequence is 17 residues long. The CDR3 sequence is CASSIGASGRGTDTQYF. Written as DNA, the CDR3 is TGTGCCAGTAGTATCGGCGCTAGCGGGAGGGGTACAGATACGCAGTATTTT.

The V call is TRBV7-9, the J call TRBJ2-3; TRBD1 might be the D (6 bases). The germline gives CDR1 SEHNR, CDR2 FQNEAQ (reference sequence). The CDR3 loop spans 16 amino acids. V was cut by 6 bases and J by 2 bases, with 18 bases left in between. CDR3 nucleotide sequence: TGTGCCAGCAGGAAAGGGGGAGCAGGGGACACAGATACGCAGTATTTT. Its translation is CASRKGGAGDTDTQYF.

This clone has just one count. V gene TRBV2 combines with J gene TRBJ1-4, with TRBD1 identical over 9 bases. The V gene end was trimmed by 8 bases and the J gene end by 4 bases; junction bases not matched to a gene: 2. CDR3 length: 13 residues. Germline assignment: CDR1 SNHLY and CDR2 FYNNEI. CDR3 coding DNA: TGTGCCAGCCGGGACAGGGATAATGAAAAACTGTTTTTT. This gives the protein CASRDRDNEKLFF.

This rearrangement joins TRBV19 to TRBJ2-3; a weak D match, TRBD1 (6 bases). The CDR3 spans 12 residues. Trimming pared 6 bases from V and 3 bases from J, leaving 7 bases between. Germline CDR1 reads LNHDA; CDR2 reads SQIVND (reference sequence). The CDR3 DNA is TGTGCCAGTAGCAGGGGTACAGATACGCAGTATTTT. It yields the protein CASSRGTDTQYF.

The rearrangement uses TRBV4-1 and TRBJ1-5, with D tentatively TRBD1 (5 bases). Trimming removed 2 bases from V and 0 bases from J, with 20 bases in between. Germline V gene data show CDR1 as MGHRA and CDR2 as YSYEKL. The CDR3 runs to 19 residues. The CDR3 loop reads CASSQHQGGISISNQPQHF. The CDR3 coding sequence is TGCGCCAGCAGCCAACACCAGGGAGGAATATCGATTAGCAATCAGCCCCAGCATTTT.

This chain links TRBV30 with TRBJ2-1; no clear D. This CDR3 is 12 amino acids long. Germline assignment: CDR1 GTSNPN and CDR2 SVGIG (reference sequence). V shed 5 bases and J shed 6 bases, with 11 bases lying between them. The CDR3 DNA follows: TGTGCCTGGGCCATTTGGAGCAATGAGCAGTTCTTC. Translation: CAWAIWSNEQFF. The entire variable domain, with the rest obtained from reference TRBV30 and TRBJ2-1, is as follows: SQTIHQWPATLVQPVGSPLSLECTVEGTSNPNLYWYRQAAGRGLQLLFYSVGIGQISSEVPQNLSASRPQDRQFILSSKKLLLSDSGFYLCAWAIWSNEQFFGPGTRLTVL.

This clone was seen more than once but under ten times. The rearrangement uses TRBV9 and TRBJ1-3; D remains unclear. The CDR3 contains 14 residues. The germline CDR1 and CDR2 sequences are SGDLS and YYNGEE. V lost 4 bases, J lost 2 bases, and 10 bases lay in between. The CDR3 DNA is TGTGCCAGCAGCTTAGGGAGGCCTGGAAACACCATATATTTT. The encoded protein is CASSLGRPGNTIYF.

This chain joins TRBV18 and TRBJ2-7; 10 bases are a match to TRBD2. Per the germline V gene, CDR1 is KGHSH and CDR2 is LQKENI. Losses at the gene ends were 2 bases for V and 3 bases for J; bases not matched to a gene: 7. The CDR3 spans 16 residues. CDR3 bases: TGTGCCAGCTCACCAGGGTCTAGCGGGAGTCTCTACGAGCAGTACTTC. Encoded protein: CASSPGSSGSLYEQYF.

V gene TRBV3-1 (or the pseudogene TRBV3-2) combines with J gene TRBJ2-2, with D possibly being TRBD1 (6 bases). CDR3 length: 15 residues. Trimming cost V 6 bases and J 2 bases, with 13 bases left between them. Per germline, CDR1 LGHDT and CDR2 YNNKEL (reference sequence). The CDR3 bases are TGTGCCAGCAGACTCTTACAGGGCAACACCGGGGAGCTGTTTTTT. As protein: CASRLLQGNTGELFF.

V is TRBV11-2 and J is TRBJ2-1; a weak D match, TRBD1 (6 bases). From germline, CDR1 is SGHAT and CDR2 FQNNGV. Trimming left V 3 bases short and J 1 base short, with 10 bases between. The CDR3 extends over 15 amino acids. The CDR3 DNA sequence: TGTGCCAGCAGCTTTACCAGGGGTTCCTACAATGAGCAGTTCTTC. Encoded protein: CASSFTRGSYNEQFF.

The chain is built from TRBV21-1 and TRBJ2-5; the table names TRBD1, a call not compared with the DNA. TRBV21-1 is labeled a pseudogene. There are 15 residues in the CDR3. The CDR3 nucleotides read TGTGCCAGCAGCAAGGGGACAGGACCACAAGAGACCCAGTACTTC. This translates into CASSKGTGPQETQYF.

The CDR3 DNA reads as TGCAGCGCGAAGGGGGCGGCTAATGAAAAACTGTTTTTT. Encoded protein: CSAKGAANEKLFF. The V call is TRBV29-1, the J call TRBJ1-4; 7 bases align to TRBD1. CDR3 length: 13 residues. CDR1 is SQVTM, CDR2 ANQGSEA, per germline. J was trimmed by 3 bases and V by 7 bases; bases with no gene match: 5.

The rearrangement uses TRBV24-1 and TRBJ2-2; D is ambiguous. From germline, CDR1 is KGHDR and CDR2 SFDVKD. Trimming cost V 4 bases and J 4 bases, with 12 bases left between them. This CDR3 comprises 15 residues. The CDR3, as DNA: TGTGCCACCAGTGAAAAGCTCCTCGGCACCGGGGAGCTGTTTTTT. It specifies CATSEKLLGTGELFF.

Details on this clone: A read error may account for a junction end that differs from germline. This chain joins TRBV9 and TRBJ2-1; 10 positions agree with TRBD1. In germline, CDR1 is SGDLS, CDR2 YYNGEE. This CDR3 region has 13 residues. CDR3 nucleotides: TGTGCCAGCAGCATGACAGGGGGCGTAGGCGTACTCTTC. Protein sequence: CASSMTGGVGVLF. The full variable domain, its missing parts supplied by reference TRBV9 and TRBJ2-1, is DSGVTQTPKHLITATGQRVTLRCSPRSGDLSVYWYQQSLDQGLQFLIQYYNGEERAKGNILERFSAQQFPDLHSELNLSSLELGDSALYFCASSMTGGVGVLFGPGTRLTVL.

The chain couples TRBV21-1 to TRBJ2-7; TRBD2, the table's D call, lacks a check against the DNA. TRBV21-1 is a pseudogene segment. The CDR3 extends over 15 amino acids. This chain's CDR3 is CASSKVFPGDYEQYF. In DNA, the CDR3 is TGTGCCAGCAGCAAAGTCTTTCCCGGGGACTACGAGCAGTACTTC.

The chain recombines TRBV11-2 with TRBJ2-5, with TRBD2 matching 13 bases. CDR1 and CDR2 (germline): SGHAT, FQNNGV. This CDR3 spans 17 amino acids. V was clipped by 5 bases and J by 5 bases; unmatched bases: 11. CDR3 loop: CASSPGRTSGSGETQYF. The DNA for the CDR3 is TGTGCCAGCAGCCCGGGCCGGACTAGCGGGAGTGGTGAGACCCAGTACTTC.